Following are 32 T cell receptor beta chains from one sample sequenced in a study of T cell clusters in autoimmune cytopenias (dated by TCRdb to 2018 to 2020). For each sample, TRB amplification used about 270 ng of peripheral blood genomic DNA, equal to some 38,000 genome equivalents. TCRdb names Illumina MiSeq as the instrument used. TRB rearrangements were amplified by multiplex PCR using a touch-down protocol with TRB-A and TRB-B primer pools mixed in one tube. TCRdb reprocessed the reads, and each CDR3 protein sequence is entered once, without DNA. The table of this sample itemizes about 5,000 distinct CDR3 sequences. In total, the top ten clones hold about 25% of the sample. The sequenced material came from peripheral blood. All receptors come from a human donor with an autoimmune cytopenia or autoimmune hepatitis (not recorded which).

The J gene is TRBJ2-2, the V gene TRBV20-1; lacking DNA, the TRBD2 call made by TCRdb goes unchecked. This CDR3 spans 17 amino acids. Germline assignment: CDR1 DFQATT and CDR2 SNEGSKA (reference sequence). The CDR3 is CSARAMPTSGRTGELFF.

Considering frequency, this clonotype is medium-sized (0.01 to 0.1%). The CDR3 region is CASSLEGGYTF. The gene calls are TRBV7-9 and TRBJ1-2. CDR1 is SEHNR and CDR2 is FQNEAQ in the germline V gene (reference sequence). This CDR3 contains 11 residues. The variable domain in full, completed from reference TRBV7-9 and TRBJ1-2, reads DTGVSQNPRHKITKRGQNVTFRCDPISEHNRLYWYRQTLGQGPEFLTYFQNEAQLEKSRLLSDRFSAERPKGSFSTLEIQRTEQGDSAMYLCASSLEGGYTFGSGTRLTVV.

This clonotype is called medium-sized based on its frequency. The V gene is TRBV7-2, the J gene TRBJ1-1; with no DNA, the TCRdb D assignment of TRBD1 cannot be verified. CDR1 is SGHTA, CDR2 FQGNSA, per germline. The CDR3 extends over 13 amino acids. The CDR3 loop reads CASSLWQGTEAFF. The variable domain in full, with the rest retrieved from reference TRBV7-2 and TRBJ1-1, is GAGVSQSPSNKVTEKGKDVELRCDPISGHTALYWYRQSLGQGLEFLIYFQGNSAPDKSGLPSDRFSAERTGGSVSTLTIQRTQQEDSAVYLCASSLWQGTEAFFGQGTRLTVV.

By frequency, this clonotype registers medium-sized. The chain is built from TRBV6-5 and TRBJ2-1; TCRdb picks TRBD2, but there is no DNA to check that call. The germline CDR1 and CDR2 sequences are MNHEY and SVGAGI. The CDR3 totals 15 residues. This CDR3 is CASSSHATIYNEQFF.

This clonotype shows up as medium-sized by frequency. This chain links TRBV15 with TRBJ2-1; TCRdb names TRBD1, which stays unverified in the absence of DNA. Germline CDR1 is LNHNV and CDR2 is YYDKDF (reference sequence). This CDR3 region has 17 residues. The CDR3: CATSRGGTVSSYNEQFF.

The chain has TRBV18 and TRBJ1-1; absent DNA, TCRdb's TRBD1 call cannot be checked. The CDR3 length is 15 residues. Germline values: CDR1 KGHSH, CDR2 LQKENI. The CDR3 sequence: CASSPGSRGNTEAFF.

This chain uses TRBV5-6 with TRBJ2-7; the D gene TCRdb calls, TRBD2, cannot be checked with no DNA. CDR1 SGHDT and CDR2 YYEEEE come from the germline V gene. The CDR3 spans 14 residues. The CDR3 region is CASSLGGPSGEQYF.

In terms of frequency, this clonotype is medium-sized. J is TRBJ2-5 and V is TRBV29-1; lacking DNA, the TRBD2 call made by TCRdb goes unchecked. Germline V gives CDR1 SQVTM, CDR2 ANQGSEA. The CDR3 extends over 11 amino acids. The CDR3 sequence is CSVVGGETQYF.

The chain carries TRBV5-1 and TRBJ1-2; TCRdb proposes TRBD1, but this gene call is untestable without DNA. Germline V CDR1 and CDR2: SGHRS, YFSETQ. The CDR3 extends over 14 amino acids. This chain's CDR3 is CASSLNGHRDGYTF.

This clonotype is medium-sized by frequency. This chain joins TRBV27 and TRBJ1-1; checking the TCRdb D call of TRBD1 is not possible without DNA. Germline V gene lookup returns CDR1 MNHEY and CDR2 SMNVEV (reference sequence). The CDR3 runs to 14 residues. Here the CDR3 reads CASSLGQGATEAFF.

The rearrangement joins TRBV14 to TRBJ2-5; TCRdb indicates TRBD2, and absent DNA this call remains unverified. Looked up from germline, CDR1 is SGHDN and CDR2 is FVKESK. This CDR3 has 16 residues. The CDR3 sequence is CASRKVASGDQETQYF. Looking up the rest from reference TRBV14 and TRBJ2-5 gives the full variable domain: EAGVTQFPSHSVIEKGQTVTLRCDPISGHDNLYWYRRVMGKEIKFLLHFVKESKQDESGMPNNRFLAERTGGTYSTLKVQPAELEDSGVYFCASRKVASGDQETQYFGPGTRLLVL.

V is TRBV5-1 and J is TRBJ2-2; TCRdb selects TRBD2, and the lack of DNA leaves this call unchecked. This CDR3 comprises 15 residues. Germline lookup yields CDR1 SGHRS and CDR2 YFSETQ. CDR3 protein: CASSLTASGTGELFF.

Considering frequency, this clonotype is medium-sized. The chain employs TRBV7-3 and TRBJ2-1; TCRdb selects TRBD1, and the lack of DNA leaves this call unchecked. Germline CDR1 reads SGHTA; CDR2 reads FQGTGA. CDR3 length equals 14 residues. The CDR3 loop reads CASSRDRGYNEQFF.

In terms of frequency, this clonotype is large. The CDR3 reads CASSPGTVIFYEQYF. V and J are TRBV27 and TRBJ2-7; TCRdb proposes TRBD1, but this gene call is untestable without DNA. This CDR3 is 15 amino acids long. Germline V lookup: CDR1 MNHEY, CDR2 SMNVEV (reference sequence).

The chain recombines TRBV6-1 with TRBJ1-4; TCRdb's D call, TRBD1, is unchecked because there is no DNA. From germline, CDR1 is MNHNS and CDR2 SASEGT. The CDR3 runs to 15 residues. CDR3 amino acids: CASSPRGQASEKLFF.

The rearrangement joins TRBV6-1 to TRBJ1-6; TCRdb's assignment of TRBD1 cannot be checked, as there is no DNA. The CDR3 consists of 17 residues. Germline V gene data show CDR1 as MNHNS and CDR2 as SASEGT. CDR3 sequence reads: CASSYGITGAWNSPLHF.

The chain joins TRBV20-1 to TRBJ2-5; without DNA, the TCRdb call of TRBD2 cannot be checked. This CDR3 spans 14 amino acids. Germline V lookup: CDR1 DFQATT, CDR2 SNEGSKA (reference sequence). CDR3 amino acids: CSASIPSGQETQYF.

This clonotype ranks as medium-sized in terms of frequency. The chain couples TRBV6-5 to TRBJ2-5; TCRdb's D call, TRBD1, is unchecked because there is no DNA. Germline V lookup: CDR1 MNHEY, CDR2 SVGAGI. The CDR3 loop spans 16 amino acids. CDR3: CASSSGQGGRGETQYF.

This clonotype is labeled medium-sized based on frequency. The V gene is TRBV6-6, the J gene TRBJ1-3. The CDR3 contains 13 residues. The germline gives CDR1 MNHNY, CDR2 SVGAGI (reference sequence). The chain's CDR3 is CASSYLGLDTIYF.

V is TRBV12-3 or TRBV12-4 and J is TRBJ1-5; the D gene TCRdb calls, TRBD1, cannot be checked with no DNA. The CDR3 is 13 residues long. This CDR3 reads CASSFQGRQPQHF.

This clonotype ranks as medium-sized in terms of frequency. The chain links TRBV7-2 to TRBJ1-5. The CDR3 runs to 12 residues. Germline V gene lookup returns CDR1 SGHTA and CDR2 FQGNSA. CDR3 protein: CASSFFNQPQHF.

The chain joins TRBV27 to TRBJ1-2; TCRdb's D call of TRBD1 is untestable without DNA. Germline values: CDR1 MNHEY, CDR2 SMNVEV (reference sequence). The CDR3 consists of 15 residues. The CDR3 region is CASSSWTGPGYGYTF.

Considering frequency, this clonotype is medium-sized (0.01 to 0.1%). J is TRBJ2-6 and V is TRBV6-5; without DNA, the TCRdb call of TRBD1 cannot be checked. Per the germline V gene, CDR1 is MNHEY and CDR2 is SVGAGI. This CDR3 is 17 amino acids long. CDR3 in amino acids: CASSYGTDFSGANVLTF.

J is TRBJ2-1 and V is TRBV5-1; TCRdb's D call, TRBD2, is unchecked because there is no DNA. The CDR3 totals 18 residues. The germline gives CDR1 SGHRS, CDR2 YFSETQ. The CDR3 loop reads CASSLEVSGPTYYNEQFF. The full variable domain, completed using reference TRBV5-1 and TRBJ2-1, is KAGVTQTPRYLIKTRGQQVTLSCSPISGHRSVSWYQQTPGQGLQFLFEYFSETQRNKGNFPGRFSGRQFSNSRSEMNVSTLELGDSALYLCASSLEVSGPTYYNEQFFGPGTRLTVL.

This clonotype registers medium-sized by frequency. The gene calls are TRBV27 and TRBJ1-3. The CDR3 runs to 13 residues. In germline, CDR1 is MNHEY, CDR2 SMNVEV (reference sequence). This CDR3 reads CASSLSSGNTIYF.

This clonotype ranks as medium-sized (0.01 to 0.1%) in terms of frequency. This rearrangement joins TRBV20-1 to TRBJ2-5; with no DNA, the TCRdb D assignment of TRBD1 cannot be verified. Germline V lookup: CDR1 DFQATT, CDR2 SNEGSKA (reference sequence). CDR3 length: 14 residues. The CDR3 loop is CSATPPDRVETQYF.

V usage is TRBV5-5 and J usage is TRBJ1-4. CDR1 SGHKS and CDR2 YYEKEE come from the germline V gene (reference sequence). This CDR3 region has 12 residues. This CDR3 is CASSLNNEKLFF.

The CDR3 loop is CASSLASSGFGTQPQHF. J is TRBJ1-5 and V is TRBV7-9; the TCRdb call, TRBD1, lacks DNA for checking. The CDR3 is 17 amino acids. Germline CDR1 SEHNR, CDR2 FQNEAQ (reference sequence).

This clonotype is medium-sized (0.01 to 0.1%) by frequency. The CDR3 spells CASTISAGGTEAFF. V is TRBV19 and J is TRBJ1-1; TCRdb lists TRBD1, though no DNA is available to test this call. Germline V gene sequence: CDR1 LNHDA, CDR2 SQIVND (reference sequence). The CDR3 sequence is 14 residues long.

The V and J genes are TRBV7-9 and TRBJ2-7; TCRdb's assignment of TRBD2 cannot be checked, as there is no DNA. Germline-derived CDR1 and CDR2 are SEHNR and FQNEAQ (reference sequence). This CDR3 comprises 15 residues. The CDR3 sequence: CASSPFSGGAYEQYF.

This rearrangement joins TRBV6-1 to TRBJ1-5; as DNA is missing, the TRBD1 call by TCRdb cannot be tested. The CDR3 is 14 amino acids. CDR1 MNHNS and CDR2 SASEGT come from the germline V gene. The chain's CDR3 is CASSSGGPYQPQHF.

According to its frequency, this clonotype is medium-sized (0.01 to 0.1%). The V and J genes are TRBV12-3 or TRBV12-4 and TRBJ1-3; TCRdb's D call of TRBD1 is untestable without DNA. This CDR3 spans 14 amino acids. This CDR3 reads CASSLGGLENTIYF.